Following are 27 T cell receptor beta chains from one sample sequenced in a study of T-cell memory formation after mild COVID-19. TCRdb re-called the 5' RACE reads with MiXCR, one entry per CDR3 protein. Of nearly 250,000 distinct CDR3 sequences listed, less than 20% are singletons. The sequencing sample was made of PBMCs or a T cell subset sorted from them (not recorded which). The receptors stem from an adult woman who had mild COVID-19 (a few samples of this study predate the infection). Cell type and time point are not known.

The chain couples TRBV12-3 or TRBV12-4 to TRBJ2-7; D is possibly TRBD1 (5 bases). This CDR3 contains 15 residues. V lost 4 bases to trimming and J lost 2 bases, with 15 bases between them. CDR3 loop: CASSSQTGHAYEQYF. In DNA, the CDR3 is TGTGCCAGCAGTTCCCAAACAGGTCACGCCTACGAGCAGTACTTC.

The gene calls are TRBV20-1 and TRBJ2-2; TRBD1 aligns across 11 bases. Germline CDR1 reads DFQATT; CDR2 reads SNEGSKA (reference sequence). CDR3 length: 16 amino acids. The V gene end was trimmed by 0 bases and the J gene end by 4 bases; junction bases not matched to a gene: 4. The CDR3 DNA reads TGCAGTGCTAGAGATTCGGGGACAGGGGGCACCGGGGAGCTGTTTTTT. This codes for CSARDSGTGGTGELFF.

The chain joins TRBV7-2 to TRBJ2-1; D not certain. Looked up from germline, CDR1 is SGHTA and CDR2 is FQGNSA. CDR3 size: 12 residues. The germline V and J ends were trimmed by 5 bases and 8 bases, with 10 bases remaining between them. CDR3 residues: CASSPNSHEQFF. Written as DNA, the CDR3 is TGTGCCAGCAGCCCCAATAGCCATGAGCAGTTCTTC.

This clonotype was found many times. This rearrangement joins TRBV12-3 or TRBV12-4 to TRBJ2-7; D may be TRBD2 (5 bases). The ends were cut back, 5 bases at V and 0 bases at J, with 17 bases in the middle. The CDR3 extends over 16 amino acids. CDR3 sequence (DNA): TGTGCCAGCAGTATGACCCCGGGATTAAGCTCCTACGAGCAGTACTTC. It specifies CASSMTPGLSSYEQYF.

This clonotype was detected a few times. The chain carries TRBV6-1 and TRBJ2-5; 15 nucleotides align to TRBD2. CDR3 length: 16 residues. Trimming cost V 6 bases and J 4 bases; bases outside gene matches: 6. Germline V lookup: CDR1 MNHNS, CDR2 SASEGT. The CDR3: CASSGLAGGLSETQYF. In nucleotides, the CDR3 is TGTGCCAGCAGCGGACTAGCGGGGGGGCTGTCAGAGACCCAGTACTTC.

In its sample, this clonotype was seen a few times. The chain is built from TRBV30 and TRBJ1-5; tentatively, D is TRBD1 (6 bases). Germline CDR1 reads GTSNPN; CDR2 reads SVGIG (reference sequence). Trimming took off 3 bases at V and 6 bases at J, with 12 bases between the two ends. This CDR3 is 13 amino acids long. CDR3 region: CAWRTGPRQPQHF. Written as DNA, the CDR3 is TGTGCCTGGAGGACAGGACCGCGTCAGCCCCAGCATTTT.

The genes are TRBV6-5 and TRBJ2-1; 8 bases are shared with TRBD2. The CDR3 is 15 amino acids. Unmatched junction bases numbered 9, after V lost 5 bases and J lost 6 bases. Per germline, CDR1 MNHEY and CDR2 SVGAGI. CDR3 sequence reads: CASSPRQRERNEQFF. The CDR3 coding sequence is TGTGCCAGCAGTCCACGCCAGCGGGAGCGCAATGAGCAGTTCTTC.

This clonotype was found many times. The chain combines TRBV20-1 with TRBJ2-7, with D perhaps matching TRBD1 (5 bases). Trimming took 3 bases from V and 3 from J, leaving 9 bases between them. CDR1 and CDR2 from the germline V gene are DFQATT and SNEGSKA (reference sequence). The length of the CDR3 is 12 residues. CDR3 coding DNA: TGCAGTGCTAGTGGGGCCTTCTACGAGCAGTACTTC. Its protein product is CSASGAFYEQYF.

This clonotype was recorded many times. The rearrangement joins TRBV7-9 to TRBJ2-5; D uncertain. Trimming took off 0 bases at V and 1 base at J, with 9 bases between the two ends. This CDR3 has 15 amino acids. The V gene's germline CDR1 is SEHNR and CDR2 FQNEAQ (reference sequence). CDR3 bases: TGTGCCAGCAGCTTAGCGGTCGGCAGCCAAGAGACCCAGTACTTC. Translating gives CASSLAVGSQETQYF.

This clonotype was counted between two and nine times. This chain joins TRBV18 and TRBJ1-1, with D possibly TRBD1 on 5 matching bases. The V gene lost 2 bases and the J gene lost 0 bases, with 19 bases spanning the gap. Germline values: CDR1 KGHSH, CDR2 LQKENI. There are 18 residues in the CDR3. The CDR3 DNA is TGTGCCAGCTCACCATCAGGGACCTTCTCAACGGTGAACACTGAAGCTTTCTTT. Amino acids: CASSPSGTFSTVNTEAFF.

This clonotype has more than one count but fewer than ten. This chain uses TRBV7-3 with TRBJ2-7; the match to TRBD2 covers 9 bases. The CDR3 is 15 amino acids. The V segment lost 0 bases and the J segment 2 bases; nucleotides outside the gene matches: 2. Germline loops: CDR1 SGHTA, CDR2 FQGTGA. This CDR3 reads CASSLTTSGAYEQYF. The CDR3 bases are TGTGCCAGCAGCTTAACGACTAGCGGCGCCTACGAGCAGTACTTC.

The rearrangement joins TRBV7-3 to TRBJ2-1, with unresolved D. V gave up 1 base and J gave up 4 bases, with 14 bases separating them. CDR1 SGHTA and CDR2 FQGTGA come from the germline V gene. The CDR3 sequence is 16 residues long. For the CDR3, the DNA is TGTGCCAGCAGCTTAAGGGCGTTGGGTCAGTACAATGAGCAGTTCTTC. This translates into CASSLRALGQYNEQFF.

This clonotype has a handful of counts. The chain joins TRBV9 to TRBJ1-1; weak D call: TRBD1 (6 bases). The length of the CDR3 is 14 residues. The germline CDR1 and CDR2 sequences are SGDLS and YYNGEE. Trimming removed 1 base at V and 4 bases at J, with 11 bases between. CDR3 sequence: CASSVTGQGTEAFF. The CDR3 DNA follows: TGTGCCAGCAGCGTAACAGGGCAGGGCACTGAAGCTTTCTTT.

This clonotype showed up just a few times. The CDR3 here is CASSLGRGGTGNTIYF. DNA for the CDR3: TGTGCCAGCAGCTTAGGACGAGGAGGAACTGGAAACACCATATATTTT. V usage is TRBV7-6 and J usage is TRBJ1-3; no definite D call. Germline V gives CDR1 SGHVS, CDR2 FNYEAQ. Trimming shortened V by 1 base and J by 2 bases, and 12 bases separated the two germline ends. The CDR3 extends over 16 amino acids.

This clonotype was observed at least ten times. V usage is TRBV29-1 and J usage is TRBJ1-2; D remains ambiguous. V was cut by 4 bases and J by 1 base, with 7 bases left in between. This CDR3 has 12 amino acids. CDR1 is SQVTM, CDR2 ANQGSEA, per germline. In nucleotides, the CDR3 is TGCAGCGTTGCTCGAGATAACTATGGCTACACCTTC. Encoded protein: CSVARDNYGYTF.

V and J are TRBV3-1 and TRBJ2-3, with unresolved D. There are 15 residues in the CDR3. The ends were cut back, 1 base at V and 3 bases at J, with 11 bases in the middle. Germline V gene data show CDR1 as LGHDT and CDR2 as YNNKEL (reference sequence). Here the CDR3 DNA reads TGTGCCAGCAGCCAAGGTACCCTTGATACAGATACGCAGTATTTT. Translating gives CASSQGTLDTDTQYF.

This clonotype was observed a few times. The chain carries TRBV5-5 and TRBJ2-2; D might be TRBD2 (5 bases). Trimming left V 4 bases short and J 1 base short, with 11 bases between. From germline, CDR1 is SGHKS and CDR2 YYEKEE (reference sequence). This CDR3 spans 15 amino acids. The CDR3 DNA follows: TGTGCCAGCAGCCCTAGCTTGGGGAACACCGGGGAGCTGTTTTTT. Translation gives CASSPSLGNTGELFF.

This clonotype was counted a single time. The J gene is TRBJ2-7, the V gene TRBV12-3 or TRBV12-4, with 9 bases aligning to TRBD2. The CDR3 runs 15 residues. V lost 7 bases to trimming and J lost 2 bases; unmatched junction nucleotides: 9. CDR3: CASINSGSKPYEQYF. CDR3 DNA: TGTGCCAGCATCAATAGCGGGAGCAAACCCTACGAGCAGTACTTC.

The gene calls are TRBV12-3 or TRBV12-4 and TRBJ2-3, with TRBD2 identical over 13 bases. The CDR3 extends over 16 amino acids. The V segment lost 7 bases and the J segment 6 bases; nucleotides outside the gene matches: 10. The CDR3 here is CASTTGTSGARDTQYF. For the CDR3, the DNA is TGTGCCAGCACTACCGGGACTAGCGGGGCTAGGGATACGCAGTATTTT.

This chain joins TRBV7-8 and TRBJ2-5; TRBD1 is a possible D gene (5 bases). The CDR3 length is 12 residues. Germline V gene data show CDR1 as SGHVS and CDR2 as FQNEAQ. Trimming took 5 bases from V and 5 from J, leaving 9 bases between them. CDR3 DNA sequence: TGTGCCAGCAGCCGGTGGGGCGAGACCCAGTACTTC. This codes for CASSRWGETQYF.

The chain is built from TRBV5-5 and TRBJ1-6; unclear D gene. The V and J ends lost 0 bases and 0 bases respectively, with 10 bases between them. CDR3 size: 17 residues. Germline CDR1 SGHKS, CDR2 YYEKEE (reference sequence). The CDR3 region has the DNA TGTGCCAGCAGCTTGGATGGGCGGAGCTCCTATAATTCACCCCTCCACTTT. Translating it yields CASSLDGRSSYNSPLHF.

In its sample, this clonotype was seen a few times. The rearrangement links TRBV3-1 to TRBJ1-1; D may be TRBD1 (6 bases). The CDR3 has 18 residues. Trimming pared 1 base from V and 0 bases from J, leaving 18 bases between. CDR1 and CDR2 (germline): LGHDT, YNNKEL (reference sequence). Here the CDR3 reads CASSQGLLTGTMNTEAFF. CDR3 DNA sequence: TGTGCCAGCAGCCAAGGTCTATTGACAGGAACTATGAACACTGAAGCTTTCTTT.

The chain links TRBV6-2 or TRBV6-3 to TRBJ2-1; D is perhaps TRBD2 (6 bases). V was shortened by 2 bases and J by 0 bases, with 11 bases between the two germline ends. CDR3 length equals 16 residues. Germline loops: CDR1 MNHEY, CDR2 SVGEGT. The CDR3 nucleotides are TGTGCCAGCAGTTACGGGCGGGGCAGCTCCTACAATGAGCAGTTCTTC. As protein: CASSYGRGSSYNEQFF.

The V and J genes are TRBV5-1 and TRBJ2-3; D is ambiguous. The CDR3 covers 14 residues. Trimming pared 0 bases from V and 2 bases from J, leaving 7 bases between. Germline values: CDR1 SGHRS, CDR2 YFSETQ. The DNA of the CDR3 is TGCGCCAGCAGCTTGGATGGTCTCACAGATACGCAGTATTTT. Translating it yields CASSLDGLTDTQYF.

The genes are TRBV7-8 and TRBJ2-1; the D gene is possibly TRBD2 (5 bases). This CDR3 has 14 residues. V was trimmed by 1 base and J by 5 bases, leaving 9 bases between them. Germline V gene sequence: CDR1 SGHVS, CDR2 FQNEAQ. DNA of the CDR3: TGTGCCAGCAGCTTAGTGGGAGTGAACAATGAGCAGTTCTTC. Protein product: CASSLVGVNNEQFF.

This rearrangement joins TRBV28 to TRBJ2-1; D is possibly TRBD2 (5 bases). The CDR3 covers 13 residues. From germline, CDR1 is MDHEN and CDR2 SYDVKM. Trimming pared 8 bases from V and 7 bases from J, leaving 15 bases between. CDR3 sequence: CASGRAKMNEQFF. DNA of the CDR3: TGTGCCAGCGGGAGAGCAAAAATGAATGAGCAGTTCTTC. Full variable domain (missing parts from reference TRBV28 and TRBJ2-1): DVKVTQSSRYLVKRTGEKVFLECVQDMDHENMFWYRQDPGLGLRLIYFSYDVKMKEKGDIPEGYSVSREKKERFSLILESASTNQTSMYLCASGRAKMNEQFFGPGTRLTVL.

This clonotype was detected ten times or more. CDR3 coding DNA: TGTGCCAGCAACAGGGGGGGCCTCATCAATGAGCAGTTCTTC. This codes for CASNRGGLINEQFF. The rearrangement uses TRBV9 and TRBJ2-1; a possible D gene is TRBD1 (8 bases). The CDR3 length is 14 residues. CDR1 is SGDLS, CDR2 YYNGEE, per germline. Trimming removed 6 bases from V and 6 bases from J, with 16 bases in between. Full variable domain (missing parts from reference TRBV9 and TRBJ2-1): DSGVTQTPKHLITATGQRVTLRCSPRSGDLSVYWYQQSLDQGLQFLIQYYNGEERAKGNILERFSAQQFPDLHSELNLSSLELGDSALYFCASNRGGLINEQFFGPGTRLTVL.